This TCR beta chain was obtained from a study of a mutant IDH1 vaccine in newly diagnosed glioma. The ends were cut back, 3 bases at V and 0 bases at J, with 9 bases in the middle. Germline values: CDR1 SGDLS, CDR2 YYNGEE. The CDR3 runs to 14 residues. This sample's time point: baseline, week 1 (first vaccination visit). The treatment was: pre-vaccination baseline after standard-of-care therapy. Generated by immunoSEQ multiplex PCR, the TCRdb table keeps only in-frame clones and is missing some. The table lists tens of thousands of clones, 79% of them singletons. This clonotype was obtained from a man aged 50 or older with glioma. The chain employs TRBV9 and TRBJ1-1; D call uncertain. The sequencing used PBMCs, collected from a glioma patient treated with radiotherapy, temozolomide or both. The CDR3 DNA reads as TGTGCCAGCAGCGAGACTACGGTGAACACTGAAGCTTTCTTT. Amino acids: CASSETTVNTEAFF. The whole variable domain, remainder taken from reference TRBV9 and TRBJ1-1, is DSGVTQTPKHLITATGQRVTLRCSPRSGDLSVYWYQQSLDQGLQFLIQYYNGEERAKGNILERFSAQQFPDLHSELNLSSLELGDSALYFCASSETTVNTEAFFGQGTRLTVV.